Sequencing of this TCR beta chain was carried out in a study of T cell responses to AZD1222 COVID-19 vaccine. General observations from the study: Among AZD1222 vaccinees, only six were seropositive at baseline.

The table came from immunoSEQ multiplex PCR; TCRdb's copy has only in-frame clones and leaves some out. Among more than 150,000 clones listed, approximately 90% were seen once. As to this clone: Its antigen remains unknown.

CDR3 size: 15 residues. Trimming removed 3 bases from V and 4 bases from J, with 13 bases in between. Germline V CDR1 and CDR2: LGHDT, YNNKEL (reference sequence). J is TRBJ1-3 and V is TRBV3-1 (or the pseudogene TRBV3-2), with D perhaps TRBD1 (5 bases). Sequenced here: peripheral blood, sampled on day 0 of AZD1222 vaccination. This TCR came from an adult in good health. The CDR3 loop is CASSHRRQGGNTIYF. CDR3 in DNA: TGTGCCAGCAGCCATCGCAGGCAGGGAGGAAACACCATATATTTT.